These 29 T cell receptor beta chains were all obtained from the same sample, sequenced in a study of OX40 agonist ivuxolimab in advanced cancers. The repertoire was sequenced with immunoSEQ multiplex PCR; TCRdb's copy has only in-frame clones and lacks some. The sample has 20,000 to 25,000 clones, 78% seen once. The starting material was CD4+ or CD8+ T cells sorted from blood, obtained in a trial of the OX40 agonist ivuxolimab. The receptor source for this set is an adult with an advanced solid tumor such as melanoma, head and neck, liver or kidney cancer.

The CDR3 region has the DNA TGTGCCAGCAGTTTACTGGGGCGAGACACCGGGGAGCTGTTTTTT. Protein product: CASSLLGRDTGELFF. J is TRBJ2-2 and V is TRBV28; D is possibly TRBD1 (5 bases). CDR1 and CDR2 (germline): MDHEN, SYDVKM. The CDR3 runs to 15 residues. The V gene lost 2 bases and the J gene lost 3 bases, with 10 bases spanning the gap.

This chain links TRBV5-1 with TRBJ1-2; 8 bases match TRBD1. The V gene end was trimmed by 0 bases and the J gene end by 8 bases; junction bases not matched to a gene: 0. This CDR3 is built from 12 residues. Germline V gene lookup returns CDR1 SGHRS and CDR2 YFSETQ. The CDR3 loop is CASSLDRGGYTF. The CDR3, as DNA: TGCGCCAGCAGCTTGGACAGGGGGGGCTACACCTTC.

This chain uses TRBV6-5 with TRBJ2-1, with D perhaps matching TRBD1 (6 bases). The CDR3 has 13 amino acids. Germline V gene data show CDR1 as MNHEY and CDR2 as SVGAGI. With 6 bases removed from V and 6 bases from J, the gap between germline ends came to 12 bases. The chain's CDR3 is CASSQDRVNEQFF. DNA for the CDR3: TGTGCCAGCAGCCAGGACAGAGTCAATGAGCAGTTCTTC.

This chain joins TRBV27 and TRBJ2-7; a weak D match, TRBD1 (5 bases). CDR1 and CDR2 (germline): MNHEY, SMNVEV (reference sequence). V was clipped by 6 bases and J by 5 bases, with 8 bases between them. The CDR3 is 11 amino acids. CDR3 in DNA: TGTGCCAGCAGGGGGCGCCACGAGCAGTACTTC. As protein: CASRGRHEQYF.

The chain joins TRBV19 to TRBJ1-2, with TRBD1 matching over 7 bases. CDR3 length equals 13 residues. The V segment lost 4 bases and the J segment 5 bases; nucleotides outside the gene matches: 4. CDR1 is LNHDA, CDR2 SQIVND, per germline (reference sequence). The CDR3 nucleotides read TGTGCCAGTAGTACGGACAGGTGGTATGGCTACACCTTC. Its translation is CASSTDRWYGYTF.

This rearrangement joins TRBV10-3 to TRBJ1-1; D gene uncertain. CDR3 length: 14 amino acids. CDR1 and CDR2 from the germline V gene are ENHRY and SYGVKD. V was clipped by 7 bases and J by 0 bases, with 12 bases between them. The CDR3 DNA is TGTGCCATCAATGAAGCTTTGATGAACACTGAAGCTTTCTTT. Translation: CAINEALMNTEAFF.

V gene TRBV5-6 combines with J gene TRBJ2-1, with 7 positions matching TRBD1. Germline assignment: CDR1 SGHDT and CDR2 YYEEEE. The CDR3 runs to 13 residues. J lost 8 bases, V lost 4 bases, and 6 bases had no gene match. CDR3 bases: TGTGCCAGCAGCCGAGACAGGGCGCATGAGCAGTTCTTC. Translation gives CASSRDRAHEQFF.

CDR3 residues: CASSPPGGANQPQHF. In DNA, the CDR3 is TGTGCCAGCAGCCCTCCAGGGGGGGCCAATCAGCCCCAGCATTTT. J is TRBJ1-5 and V is TRBV28, with 7 bases matching TRBD1. This CDR3 spans 15 amino acids. Germline V gene data show CDR1 as MDHEN and CDR2 as SYDVKM. Trimming took 6 bases from V and 3 from J; bases not matched to a gene: 8.

CDR3 sequence (DNA): TGTGCCAGCAGCTTAGATTCCGGGACTAGCGGAAACAGACAGTACTTC. This translates into CASSLDSGTSGNRQYF. This chain joins TRBV7-2 and TRBJ2-7; 11 positions match TRBD2. The CDR3 length is 16 residues. Germline V gene data show CDR1 as SGHTA and CDR2 as FQGNSA. Trimming at V came to 1 base and at J to 10 bases, leaving 12 bases not matched to a gene.

The chain uses TRBV28 and TRBJ1-6; D call uncertain. The germline V gene has CDR1 MDHEN and CDR2 SYDVKM. V lost 1 base to trimming and J lost 11 bases, with 6 bases between them. The CDR3 is made up of 12 amino acids. The CDR3 reads CASSLSGTPLHF. CDR3 DNA sequence: TGTGCCAGCAGTTTATCGGGAACACCCCTCCACTTT.

The table lists this clone with a count of one. This chain links TRBV5-1 with TRBJ1-2; TRBD1 is a possible D gene (5 bases). The germline CDR1 and CDR2 sequences are SGHRS and YFSETQ. V was trimmed by 4 bases and J by 8 bases, leaving 15 bases between them. The CDR3 is made up of 13 amino acids. Written as DNA, the CDR3 is TGCGCCAGCAGCCTCGGGGGGGGGAAGGGCTACACCTTC. Translated, it gives CASSLGGGKGYTF.

The V and J genes are TRBV7-9 and TRBJ2-5, with TRBD2 matching 9 bases. Germline V gene sequence: CDR1 SEHNR, CDR2 FQNEAQ (reference sequence). This CDR3 region has 17 residues. Germline trimming cut 5 bases from V and 3 bases from J; bases unmatched to any gene: 13. CDR3 DNA: TGTGCCAGCAGCCTAGGACTAGCGCGGGGAGAGAAAGAGACCCAGTACTTC. Translation gives CASSLGLARGEKETQYF. Using reference TRBV7-9 and TRBJ2-5 for the parts outside the CDR3, the full variable domain is DTGVSQNPRHKITKRGQNVTFRCDPISEHNRLYWYRQTLGQGPEFLTYFQNEAQLEKSRLLSDRFSAERPKGSFSTLEIQRTEQGDSAMYLCASSLGLARGEKETQYFGPGTRLLVL.

This chain connects TRBV6-5 to TRBJ2-7; TRBD2 might be the D (5 bases). V lost 4 bases and J 10 bases, leaving 14 bases between the germline ends. Germline V gene sequence: CDR1 MNHEY, CDR2 SVGAGI. The CDR3 sequence is 12 residues long. The CDR3: CASSSYEGLQYF. For the CDR3, the DNA is TGTGCCAGCAGTTCCTACGAGGGTTTACAGTACTTC.

The rearrangement links TRBV21-1 to TRBJ2-2. TRBV21-1 is noted as a pseudogene. This CDR3 is 11 amino acids long. CDR3 DNA: TGTGCCAGCAGCAAACCCGGGGAGCTGTTTTTT. It translates to CASSKPGELFF.

The J gene is TRBJ2-1, the V gene TRBV5-1; 10 bases agree with TRBD2. V was clipped by 2 bases and J by 6 bases; unmatched bases: 2. Germline V gene data show CDR1 as SGHRS and CDR2 as YFSETQ. CDR3 length: 14 amino acids. The CDR3 DNA reads TGCGCCAGCAGCTTAGGACTAGCGGCCAATGAGCAGTTCTTC. Translation gives CASSLGLAANEQFF.

CDR3 DNA sequence: TGTGCCAGCAGTCATCCCACAGGGGGCAGGACCGGGGAGCTGTTTTTT. Translating it yields CASSHPTGGRTGELFF. The chain joins TRBV6-6 to TRBJ2-2; 9 positions match TRBD1. V was pared by 5 bases and J by 5 bases, with 9 bases of the junction left unmatched. The CDR3 spans 16 residues. The germline gives CDR1 MNHNY, CDR2 SVGAGI (reference sequence).

V usage is TRBV30 and J usage is TRBJ2-1; TRBD2 agrees at 10 bases. After removal of 2 bases from V and 7 bases from J, the junction contained 8 bases not matched to a gene. There are 15 residues in the CDR3. The germline gives CDR1 GTSNPN, CDR2 SVGIG (reference sequence). This CDR3 reads CAWSLGSGRSNEQFF. CDR3 nucleotide sequence: TGTGCCTGGAGTCTTGGTAGCGGGAGGAGTAATGAGCAGTTCTTC.

The genes are TRBV9 and TRBJ1-6, with 9 bases matching TRBD1. The CDR3 length is 15 residues. V shed 4 bases and J 10 bases; nucleotides not matched to a gene: 9. Germline values: CDR1 SGDLS, CDR2 YYNGEE. The CDR3 DNA reads TGTGCCAGCAGCCCCCGACAGGGGGTGGCATCACCCCTCCACTTT. It codes for CASSPRQGVASPLHF. Drawing the rest from reference TRBV9 and TRBJ1-6, the complete variable domain is DSGVTQTPKHLITATGQRVTLRCSPRSGDLSVYWYQQSLDQGLQFLIQYYNGEERAKGNILERFSAQQFPDLHSELNLSSLELGDSALYFCASSPRQGVASPLHFGNGTRLTVT.

The V and J genes are TRBV9 and TRBJ1-3; unclear D gene. Germline lookup yields CDR1 SGDLS and CDR2 YYNGEE. Trimming removed 0 bases from V and 4 bases from J, with 11 bases in between. This CDR3 spans 15 amino acids. CDR3 sequence reads: CASSVEGGIGNTIYF. As DNA, the CDR3 is TGTGCCAGCAGCGTAGAAGGAGGGATAGGAAACACCATATATTTT.

This chain links TRBV28 with TRBJ2-7; 9 nucleotides agree with TRBD1. CDR1 MDHEN and CDR2 SYDVKM come from the germline V gene. The junction had 7 bases not matched to a gene; V was cut back by 0 bases and J by 7 bases. The CDR3 is made up of 15 amino acids. CDR3 residues: CASSLWRTGEREQYF. For the CDR3, the DNA is TGTGCCAGCAGTTTATGGCGGACAGGGGAGCGGGAGCAGTACTTC.

The rearrangement uses TRBV2 and TRBJ2-5; 10 positions agree with TRBD2. Germline V gene lookup returns CDR1 SNHLY and CDR2 FYNNEI. CDR3 length: 13 amino acids. The V segment lost 5 bases and the J segment 4 bases; nucleotides outside the gene matches: 1. The CDR3 nucleotides are TGTGCCAGCAGTAAGCGGGAGGGAGAGACCCAGTACTTC. The encoded protein is CASSKREGETQYF.

The chain couples TRBV29-1 to TRBJ1-2; no reliable D call. With 4 bases removed from V and 0 bases from J, the gap between germline ends came to 6 bases. This CDR3 has 12 residues. Germline V gene lookup returns CDR1 SQVTM and CDR2 ANQGSEA. CDR3: CSVGFTNYGYTF. The CDR3 nucleotides read TGCAGCGTTGGTTTCACTAACTATGGCTACACCTTC.

The chain couples TRBV6-1 to TRBJ1-5; D is perhaps TRBD1 (5 bases). Trimming pared 3 bases from V and 1 base from J, leaving 10 bases between. CDR3 length equals 15 residues. CDR1 is MNHNS and CDR2 is SASEGT in the germline V gene. The CDR3 loop is CASSDSGSSNQPQHF. CDR3 nucleotide sequence: TGTGCCAGCAGTGACTCAGGGTCGAGCAATCAGCCCCAGCATTTT.

The chain couples TRBV27 to TRBJ1-2; weak D call: TRBD1 (6 bases). The CDR3 runs 17 residues. Germline CDR1 and CDR2: MNHEY and SMNVEV (reference sequence). V was cut by 2 bases and J by 8 bases, with 24 bases left in between. CDR3 amino acids: CASSLRYRQAGEYGYTF. CDR3 in DNA: TGTGCCAGCAGTTTAAGGTACCGACAGGCCGGGGAGTACGGCTACACCTTC.

This clone was found once. V and J are TRBV4-2 and TRBJ2-5, with D possibly matching TRBD1 (6 bases). The CDR3 has 18 residues. The germline V and J ends were trimmed by 1 base and 5 bases, with 23 bases remaining between them. The V gene's germline CDR1 is LGHNA and CDR2 YNFKEQ. CDR3 sequence reads: CASSQVSAGETRGETQYF. CDR3 bases: TGTGCCAGCAGCCAAGTATCTGCAGGGGAGACGAGAGGGGAGACCCAGTACTTC.

The genes are TRBV6-1 and TRBJ1-3; D not resolved. CDR1 is MNHNS, CDR2 SASEGT, per germline. This CDR3 region has 15 residues. Between the trimmed V and J ends, which lost 0 bases and 0 bases, there was a span of 6 bases. The CDR3, as DNA: TGTGCCAGCAGTGAAGCGCGTCTCTCTGGAAACACCATATATTTT. It specifies CASSEARLSGNTIYF.

This clone has only one observation. The V gene is TRBV11-2, the J gene TRBJ2-7; 14 bases are a match to TRBD2. J lost 2 bases, V lost 5 bases, and 11 bases had no gene match. The CDR3 consists of 18 residues. CDR1 and CDR2 from the germline V gene are SGHAT and FQNNGV. The DNA of the CDR3 is TGTGCCAGCAGCCCACCCAGGGGACTAGCGGGGGTAGCCTACGAGCAGTACTTC. Translated, it gives CASSPPRGLAGVAYEQYF.

This clone was seen a few times. The rearrangement uses TRBV7-2 and TRBJ2-7; D remains ambiguous. With 2 bases removed from V and 6 bases from J, the gap between germline ends came to 17 bases. CDR1 SGHTA and CDR2 FQGNSA come from the germline V gene. This CDR3 has 15 amino acids. In DNA form, the CDR3 reads TGTGCCAGCAGCTTAACTTTCGTTTATCCGAGCGAGCAGTACTTC. This codes for CASSLTFVYPSEQYF.

V and J are TRBV7-3 and TRBJ1-1; tentatively, D is TRBD1 (6 bases). CDR3 size: 14 residues. V lost 5 bases to trimming and J lost 7 bases, with 17 bases between them. Germline loops: CDR1 SGHTA, CDR2 FQGTGA. The CDR3 region has the DNA TGTGCCAGCAGCCCCGGACAGACGGTGAATGAAGCTTTCTTT. This encodes CASSPGQTVNEAFF.